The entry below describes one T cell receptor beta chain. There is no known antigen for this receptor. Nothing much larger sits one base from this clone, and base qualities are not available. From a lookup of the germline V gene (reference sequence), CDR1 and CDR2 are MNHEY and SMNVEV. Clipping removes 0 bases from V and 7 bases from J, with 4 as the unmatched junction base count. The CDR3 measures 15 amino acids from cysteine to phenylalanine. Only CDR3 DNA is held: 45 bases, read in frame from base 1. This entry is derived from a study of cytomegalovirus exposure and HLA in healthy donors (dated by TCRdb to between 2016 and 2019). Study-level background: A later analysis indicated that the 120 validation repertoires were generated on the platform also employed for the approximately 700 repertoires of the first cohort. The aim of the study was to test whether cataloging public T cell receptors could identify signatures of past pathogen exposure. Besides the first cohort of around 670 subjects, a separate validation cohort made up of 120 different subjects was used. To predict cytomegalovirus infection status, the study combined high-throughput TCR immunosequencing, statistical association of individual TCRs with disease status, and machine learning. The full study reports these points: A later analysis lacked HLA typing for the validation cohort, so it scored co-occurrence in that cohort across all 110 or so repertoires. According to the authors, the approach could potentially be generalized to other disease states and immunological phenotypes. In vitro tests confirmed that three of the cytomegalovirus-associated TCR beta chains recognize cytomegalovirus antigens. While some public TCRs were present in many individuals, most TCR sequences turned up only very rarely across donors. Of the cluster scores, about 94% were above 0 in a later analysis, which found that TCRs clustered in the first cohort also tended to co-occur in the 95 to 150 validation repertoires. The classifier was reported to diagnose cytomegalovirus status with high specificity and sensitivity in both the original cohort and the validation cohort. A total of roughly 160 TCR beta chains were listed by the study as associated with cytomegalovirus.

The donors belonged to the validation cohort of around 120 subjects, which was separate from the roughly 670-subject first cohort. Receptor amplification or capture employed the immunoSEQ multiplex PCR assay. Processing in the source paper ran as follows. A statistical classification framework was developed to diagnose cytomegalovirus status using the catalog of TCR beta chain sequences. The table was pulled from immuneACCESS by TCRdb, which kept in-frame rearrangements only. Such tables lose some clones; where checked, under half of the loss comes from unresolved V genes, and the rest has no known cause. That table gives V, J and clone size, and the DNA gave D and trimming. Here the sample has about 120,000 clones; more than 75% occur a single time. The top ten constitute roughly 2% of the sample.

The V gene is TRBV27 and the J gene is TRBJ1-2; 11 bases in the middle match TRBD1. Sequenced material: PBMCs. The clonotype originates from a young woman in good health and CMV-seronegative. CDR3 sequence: CASSLSGQGGVGYTF. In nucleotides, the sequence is TGTGCCAGCAGTTTATCGGGACAGGGGGGCGTTGGCTACACCTTC.